This passage covers 18 T cell receptor beta chains from one sample sequenced in a study of tumor and adjacent non-tumor tissue in lung cancer listed by TCRdb under 2018. Library preparation employed multiplex PCR. Data came from an Illumina HiSeq 2500. TCRbeta libraries were constructed through three rounds of nested PCR with primers (Table S4) according to protocols modified from ARM-PCR. TCRdb trimmed public reads at Q25 via fastp, called clones via MiXCR and kept in-frame beta chains. Each CDR3 protein appears once, grouped with its most common genes and DNA. This sample is represented by roughly 70,000 distinct CDR3 sequences; about two thirds of them were singletons. 28% of the sample comes from the top ten. Bulk unsorted tissue served as the source for RNA extraction, and RNA quality was assessed using a NanoDrop ND-1000 and an Agilent 2100. Distant non-tumor tissue taken more than 3 cm from the tumor edge was used as the normal lung sample.

Sequencing was carried out using distant non-tumor lung tissue. These receptors were collected from a woman aged 45-65 years with non-small cell lung cancer.

About this clonotype itself: Relative to the germline gene, one junction end is altered; a read error may explain this. In nucleotides, the CDR3 is TGTGCCAGTAGTGAAGCAAGACAGGCTGGGTCCTACGAGCAGTACTTC. This codes for CASSEARQAGSYEQYF. V and J are TRBV6-1 and TRBJ2-7; TRBD1 is a possible D gene (6 bases). Germline CDR1 MNHNS, CDR2 SASEGT. CDR3 length: 16 residues.

This clonotype occurred many times. The chain couples TRBV4-1 to TRBJ2-3; the D is unclear. V gave up 0 bases and J gave up 2 bases, with 9 bases separating them. The germline gives CDR1 MGHRA, CDR2 YSYEKL. The CDR3 has 15 amino acids. The CDR3 DNA reads as TGCGCCAGCAGCCAAGAATTACCAGCCACAGATACGCAGTATTTT. Its translation is CASSQELPATDTQYF.

To note about this clonotype: Given a much more abundant clone one base away, this may be a read error. The chain employs TRBV29-1 and TRBJ2-1; 14 bases agree with TRBD2. The CDR3 runs 16 residues. Looked up from germline, CDR1 is SQVTM and CDR2 is ANQGSEA. For the CDR3, the DNA is TGCAGCGCCGGGGGACTAGCGGGGGTCTCCTACGATGAGCAGTTCTTC. Translation gives CSAGGLAGVSYDEQFF.

On this clonotype: Compared with germline, one end of the junction differs, possibly owing to a read error. The chain couples TRBV6-6 to TRBJ2-1; no firm D call. The CDR3 loop spans 14 amino acids. Germline-derived CDR1 and CDR2 are MNHNY and SVGAGI (reference sequence). In nucleotides, the CDR3 is TGCGCCAGCAGTACGGTGAGCTCCTACAATGAGCAGTTCTTC. This codes for CASSTVSSYNEQFF.

This clonotype was seen ten or more times. The chain has TRBV7-9 and TRBJ2-5, with TRBD1 matching 11 bases. From germline, CDR1 is SEHNR and CDR2 FQNEAQ (reference sequence). J gave up 1 base and V 5 bases, and 9 bases lay outside the gene matches. CDR3 length: 17 residues. The CDR3 DNA sequence: TGTGCCAGCAGCGGAGAAATGGGGACAGGGGGCCAAGAGACCCAGTACTTC. Protein: CASSGEMGTGGQETQYF.

On this clonotype itself: Germline is not matched at one junction end, which may reflect a read error. The chain has TRBV6-2 or TRBV6-3 and TRBJ1-2; D remains ambiguous. The CDR3 is 13 residues long. Germline CDR1 is MNHEY and CDR2 is SVGEGT. DNA for the CDR3: TGCGTCAGCAGTTCTCAGAGTATGGATGGCTACACCTTC. This codes for CVSSSQSMDGYTF.

A note on this clonotype: Lacking the conserved final phenylalanine or tryptophan, this CDR3 likely reflects a read error. V gene TRBV11-2 combines with J gene TRBJ2-7; D tentatively reads TRBD1 or TRBD2 (6 bases each). CDR3 length equals 15 residues. The germline CDR1 and CDR2 sequences are SGHAT and FQNNGV. CDR3 sequence: CDSSSGAGRTYEQYL. DNA of the CDR3: TGTGACAGCAGCTCGGGGGCAGGCCGGACCTACGAGCAGTACCTC.

V is TRBV28 and J is TRBJ1-5; D ambiguous. CDR3 size: 16 residues. V was pared by 7 bases and J by 4 bases, with 20 bases between. CDR1 and CDR2 from the germline V gene are MDHEN and SYDVKM. The CDR3 nucleotides read TGTGCCAGCACTCTAAGAAGCATGGTTACGAATCAGCCCCAGCATTTT. This codes for CASTLRSMVTNQPQHF. Drawing the rest from reference TRBV28 and TRBJ1-5, the complete variable domain is DVKVTQSSRYLVKRTGEKVFLECVQDMDHENMFWYRQDPGLGLRLIYFSYDVKMKEKGDIPEGYSVSREKKERFSLILESASTNQTSMYLCASTLRSMVTNQPQHFGDGTRLSIL.

The chain carries TRBV29-1 and TRBJ2-6, with no clear D. This CDR3 has 15 amino acids. CDR1 SQVTM and CDR2 ANQGSEA come from the germline V gene. CDR3 region: CSAVAASSGANVLTF. CDR3 in DNA: TGCAGTGCTGTTGCAGCGAGCTCTGGGGCCAACGTCCTGACTTTC.

Concerning this clonotype: Mismatch with germline at one junction end may stem from a read error. The chain joins TRBV28 to TRBJ2-1; 7 bases are shared with TRBD2. CDR1 and CDR2 from the germline V gene are MDHEN and SYDVKM. The CDR3 runs 16 residues. The CDR3 DNA follows: TGTGCTAGCACCTCTCCGGGGGGTAGCTCCTACAATGAGCAGTCCTTC. It encodes CASTSPGGSSYNEQSF.

With respect to this clonotype: Since a much larger clone is just one base distant, this may be a read error. The chain combines TRBV12-3 or TRBV12-4 with TRBJ2-1; D ambiguous. The CDR3 is 14 amino acids. Trimming took 3 bases from V and 5 from J, leaving 11 bases between them. The CDR3 loop is CASSFSKINNEQFF. For the CDR3, the DNA is TGTGCCAGCAGTTTTAGCAAGATTAACAATGAGCAGTTCTTC.

Of note for this clonotype: Compared with germline, one end of the junction differs, possibly owing to a read error. The chain carries TRBV11-2 and TRBJ1-1, with D hard to call. CDR3 length: 17 residues. Germline V lookup: CDR1 SGHAT, CDR2 FQNNGV. CDR3 DNA sequence: TGTGCCAGCAGCCGAAATCTTGAGACTGGGAGGAACACTGGAGCTTTCTTT. It is translated as CASSRNLETGRNTGAFF.

The gene calls are TRBV20-1 and TRBJ1-4; D is uncertain. CDR1 is DFQATT and CDR2 is SNEGSKA in the germline V gene (reference sequence). Trimming removed 4 bases at V and 5 bases at J, with 11 bases between. There are 13 residues in the CDR3. CDR3: CSAKEANNEKLFF. The DNA of the CDR3 is TGCAGTGCTAAAGAGGCGAACAATGAAAAACTGTTTTTT.

As for this clonotype: This could be a read error, since a much larger clone is one nucleotide away. The CDR3 sequence is CASNVSENQPQHF. In DNA form, the CDR3 reads TGTGCCAGCAATGTCTCGGAGAATCAGCCCCAGCATTTT. This chain links TRBV12-3 or TRBV12-4 with TRBJ1-5, with no clear D. The V and J ends lost 7 bases and 4 bases respectively, with 11 bases between them. The CDR3 covers 13 residues.

This clonotype was seen repeatedly, ten times or more. This chain links TRBV20-1 with TRBJ2-5; possible D gene TRBD2, 6 bases. Germline assignment: CDR1 DFQATT and CDR2 SNEGSKA (reference sequence). The V end was cut by 2 bases, the J end by 2 bases, with 12 bases between. The CDR3 length is 14 residues. In DNA, the CDR3 is TGCAGTGCTAGATCGGGGAGGATTCAAGAGACCCAGTACTTC. It yields the protein CSARSGRIQETQYF.

This clonotype was recorded only once. The rearrangement joins TRBV28 to TRBJ2-5; 9 nucleotides line up with TRBD2. This CDR3 is built from 17 residues. Germline values: CDR1 MDHEN, CDR2 SYDVKM. With V trimmed by 7 bases and J by 1 base, 13 bases remained unmatched. DNA for the CDR3: TGTGCCAGCACTTCCCCCCAGCTAGCGGGGACCCAAGAGACCCAGTACTTC. Protein: CASTSPQLAGTQETQYF.

Of note for this clonotype: A much larger clone is a single base away; this may be a read error. The chain couples TRBV14 to TRBJ2-3, with 7 bases lining up with TRBD2. Germline V gene sequence: CDR1 SGHDN, CDR2 FVKESK. The CDR3 is 15 amino acids. In DNA, the CDR3 is TGTACCAGCAGCCCTCGTGCGGGGGGCACAGATACGCAGTATTTT. This sequence encodes CTSSPRAGGTDTQYF.

Comment on this clonotype: At one of its ends the junction is not consistent with the germline gene, which may arise from a read error. CDR3 sequence (DNA): TGCGCCAACAGCCAAGATGAGGGAGCACCTGGGGAGCTGTTTTTT. This encodes CANSQDEGAPGELFF. The chain is built from TRBV4-3 and TRBJ2-2, with a possible D match to TRBD2 (5 bases). Germline CDR1 reads LGHNA; CDR2 reads YSLEER. The CDR3 runs to 15 residues.